One and the same sample provided the 20 T cell receptor beta chains below, sequenced in a study of shared clonotypes between healthy human individuals. The protocol was immunoSEQ multiplex PCR, while the TCRdb copy is restricted to in-frame clones and leaves out a portion. The table shows 1,400,000 or so clones, with approximately 98.5% occurring only once. The sample comprised naive CD4+ T cells sorted from blood. Subset indicated: CD45RA+ positively selected. The receptor set was obtained from a man aged 30 to 45 in good health.

This clone has only one observation. This chain joins TRBV5-4 and TRBJ2-7; D may be TRBD2 (5 bases). Trimming took off 3 bases at V and 7 bases at J, with 20 bases between the two ends. Germline CDR1 SGHNT, CDR2 YYREEE (reference sequence). This CDR3 contains 15 residues. In nucleotides, the CDR3 is TGTGCCAGCAGCTATAAGACCGGCCCAGGAGGAGAGCAGTACTTC. Residues: CASSYKTGPGGEQYF. Together with reference TRBV5-4 and TRBJ2-7, the CDR3 gives the full variable domain: ETGVTQSPTHLIKTRGQQVTLRCSSQSGHNTVSWYQQALGQGPQFIFQYYREEENGRGNFPPRFSGLQFPNYSSELNVNALELDDSALYLCASSYKTGPGGEQYFGPGTRLTVT.

This clone was observed a single time. The gene calls are TRBV5-1 and TRBJ2-2, with 14 positions matching TRBD2. The CDR3 has 16 residues. Germline trimming cut 4 bases from V and 7 bases from J; bases unmatched to any gene: 6. Germline V CDR1 and CDR2: SGHRS, YFSETQ. The CDR3 spells CASSPGLAGVDGELFF. In DNA form, the CDR3 reads TGCGCCAGCAGCCCGGGACTAGCGGGAGTTGACGGGGAGCTGTTTTTT.

The chain joins TRBV27 to TRBJ2-7; 8 bases map to TRBD2. V gave up 5 bases and J gave up 3 bases; unmatched junction bases: 21. From germline, CDR1 is MNHEY and CDR2 SMNVEV (reference sequence). The CDR3 is 19 amino acids. CDR3 residues: CASSPRTSAGTREGYEQYF. Here the CDR3 DNA reads TGTGCCAGCAGTCCCCGAACCTCAGCCGGGACTAGAGAGGGCTACGAGCAGTACTTC.

This clone appeared once. The chain uses TRBV4-1 and TRBJ1-1, with D perhaps TRBD1 (5 bases). From germline, CDR1 is MGHRA and CDR2 YSYEKL. This CDR3 is built from 17 residues. The V gene lost 3 bases and the J gene lost 6 bases, with 23 bases spanning the gap. CDR3 nucleotides: TGCGCCAGCAGCCACGCCTTGAGGGGATCAGGGTTTGCTGAAGCTTTCTTT. It encodes CASSHALRGSGFAEAFF.

The rearrangement links TRBV5-5 to TRBJ2-7; D not certain. Trimming cost V 4 bases and J 3 bases, with 5 bases left between them. The CDR3 is 11 residues long. The germline CDR1 and CDR2 sequences are SGHKS and YYEKEE (reference sequence). The CDR3 region is CASSQYYEQYF. The CDR3 nucleotides read TGTGCCAGCAGCCAATACTACGAGCAGTACTTC. Drawing the rest from reference TRBV5-5 and TRBJ2-7, the complete variable domain is DAGVTQSPTHLIKTRGQQVTLRCSPISGHKSVSWYQQVLGQGPQFIFQYYEKEERGRGNFPDRFSARQFPNYSSELNVNALLLGDSALYLCASSQYYEQYFGPGTRLTVT.

The count of this clone is one. The chain employs TRBV11-2 and TRBJ2-5; D unclear. This CDR3 contains 13 residues. Trimming cost V 1 base and J 0 bases, with 3 bases left between them. CDR1 and CDR2 (germline): SGHAT, FQNNGV. For the CDR3, the DNA is TGTGCCAGCAGCTTAGGGCACCAAGAGACCCAGTACTTC. This gives the protein CASSLGHQETQYF.

This sequence joins TRBV5-1 and TRBJ2-7; weak D call: TRBD1 (6 bases). V shed 4 bases and J shed 3 bases, with 14 bases lying between them. The CDR3 covers 14 residues. Germline V lookup: CDR1 SGHRS, CDR2 YFSETQ. This CDR3 is CASSRTDSIYEQYF. The CDR3 DNA follows: TGCGCCAGCAGCCGAACGGACAGCATCTACGAGCAGTACTTC.

The rearrangement joins TRBV5-1 to TRBJ1-4; a possible D gene is TRBD1 (5 bases). Germline V lookup: CDR1 SGHRS, CDR2 YFSETQ. CDR3 length: 15 amino acids. The V gene lost 0 bases and the J gene lost 0 bases, with 6 bases spanning the gap. In DNA form, the CDR3 reads TGCGCCAGCAGCTTGGTACAGGCAACTAATGAAAAACTGTTTTTT. Amino acid sequence: CASSLVQATNEKLFF.

V is TRBV2 and J is TRBJ1-5; D ambiguous. The V end lost 7 bases, the J end lost 0 bases, and 10 bases lay between the germline ends. CDR1 and CDR2 from the germline V gene are SNHLY and FYNNEI. This CDR3 region has 14 residues. This CDR3 reads CASMGPYSNQPQHF. The CDR3 coding sequence is TGTGCCAGCATGGGTCCGTATAGCAATCAGCCCCAGCATTTT.

The V and J genes are TRBV18 and TRBJ1-2; tentatively, D is TRBD1 (6 bases). The germline V gene encodes CDR1 KGHSH and CDR2 LQKENI. The V end was cut by 2 bases, the J end by 1 base, with 20 bases between. The CDR3 sequence is 18 residues long. The CDR3 protein is CASSPIQGTRVDNYGYTF. Here the CDR3 DNA reads TGTGCCAGCTCACCAATACAGGGAACTCGGGTTGATAACTATGGCTACACCTTC.

The J gene is TRBJ1-4, the V gene TRBV5-1; no reliable D call. The CDR3 covers 13 residues. The ends were cut back, 4 bases at V and 3 bases at J, with 7 bases in the middle. Germline CDR1 and CDR2: SGHRS and YFSETQ. CDR3 amino acids: CASSPLSNEKLFF. CDR3 nucleotides: TGCGCCAGCAGCCCCTTATCTAATGAAAAACTGTTTTTT.

The chain's CDR3 is CASSLRDRGEKQYF. CDR3 DNA sequence: TGTGCCAGCAGCTTAAGAGACAGGGGGGAAAAGCAGTACTTC. J is TRBJ2-7 and V is TRBV11-2, with TRBD1 matching over 9 bases. This CDR3 is 14 amino acids long. Germline V gene data show CDR1 as SGHAT and CDR2 as FQNNGV. The V gene end was trimmed by 2 bases and the J gene end by 8 bases; junction bases not matched to a gene: 7.

The V and J genes are TRBV18 and TRBJ2-5; D perhaps matches TRBD2 (6 bases). This CDR3 spans 15 amino acids. The V end was cut by 2 bases, the J end by 4 bases, with 14 bases between. Germline CDR1 KGHSH, CDR2 LQKENI. CDR3: CASSPAGAGRETQYF. Written as DNA, the CDR3 is TGTGCCAGCTCACCAGCTGGGGCGGGAAGAGAGACCCAGTACTTC.

CDR3 nucleotide sequence: TGTGCCAGCAGTCCACAGGCAGGGGGCAGCTACGAGCAGTACTTC. Translated: CASSPQAGGSYEQYF. The J gene is TRBJ2-7, the V gene TRBV2; 8 positions agree with TRBD1. Germline lookup yields CDR1 SNHLY and CDR2 FYNNEI. The junction had 9 bases not matched to a gene; V was cut back by 5 bases and J by 3 bases. The CDR3 extends over 15 amino acids.

The genes are TRBV5-6 and TRBJ2-7, with D maybe TRBD1 (5 bases). The V gene's germline CDR1 is SGHDT and CDR2 YYEEEE. The CDR3 is made up of 11 amino acids. V gave up 3 bases and J gave up 7 bases, with 8 bases separating them. The CDR3 nucleotides are TGTGCCAGCAGCTCTAACAGGGAGCAGTACTTC. Its protein product is CASSSNREQYF.

The chain carries TRBV19 and TRBJ2-5; tentatively, D is TRBD2 (5 bases). V lost 8 bases, J lost 7 bases, and 14 bases lay in between. Germline V gene sequence: CDR1 LNHDA, CDR2 SQIVND (reference sequence). This CDR3 has 12 amino acids. The DNA of the CDR3 is TGTGCCAGTGCTGATGGAGGTTTGACCCAGTACTTC. The encoded protein is CASADGGLTQYF.

The sample holds one count of this clone. The J gene is TRBJ1-2, the V gene TRBV30, with D possibly TRBD1 on 6 matching bases. The CDR3 runs 13 residues. The ends were cut back, 3 bases at V and 5 bases at J, with 13 bases in the middle. Per the germline V gene, CDR1 is GTSNPN and CDR2 is SVGIG (reference sequence). The CDR3 nucleotides read TGTGCCTGGAGCCATAGCAGGGGTTATGGCTACACCTTC. Its translation is CAWSHSRGYGYTF.

This chain links TRBV7-3 with TRBJ2-5, with 14 bases that match TRBD2. V dropped 3 bases and J dropped 1; count of bases not matched to a gene: 13. The germline V gene encodes CDR1 SGHTA and CDR2 FQGTGA. This CDR3 spans 20 amino acids. CDR3 sequence (DNA): TGTGCCAGCAGCTTGCCCCAAGGACTAGCGGGAGGACCGTCCCAAGAGACCCAGTACTTC. This sequence encodes CASSLPQGLAGGPSQETQYF.

This chain uses TRBV5-6 with TRBJ2-3; TRBD2 might be the D (5 bases). The germline V gene has CDR1 SGHDT and CDR2 YYEEEE. CDR3 length equals 15 residues. Trimming cost V 0 bases and J 2 bases, with 10 bases left between them. The CDR3 reads CASSLGRTYTDTQYF. As DNA, the CDR3 is TGTGCCAGCAGCTTGGGTCGGACTTACACAGATACGCAGTATTTT.

V usage is TRBV7-9 and J usage is TRBJ1-2; no clear D. V lost 2 bases to trimming and J lost 11 bases, with 12 bases between them. The CDR3 is made up of 12 amino acids. The germline gives CDR1 SEHNR, CDR2 FQNEAQ (reference sequence). The CDR3 here is CASSLSSYIYTF. DNA for the CDR3: TGTGCCAGCAGCTTATCTTCTTATATTTACACCTTC.